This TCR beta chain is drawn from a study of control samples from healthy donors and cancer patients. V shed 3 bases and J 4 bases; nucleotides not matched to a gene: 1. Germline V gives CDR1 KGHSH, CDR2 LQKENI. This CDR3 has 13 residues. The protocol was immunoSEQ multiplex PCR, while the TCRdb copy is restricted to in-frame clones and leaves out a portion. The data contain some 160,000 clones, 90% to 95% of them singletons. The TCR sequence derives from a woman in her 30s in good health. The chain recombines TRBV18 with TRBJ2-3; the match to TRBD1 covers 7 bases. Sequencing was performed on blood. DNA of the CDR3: TGTGCCAGCTCACCCCAGGGGGCAGATACGCAGTATTTT. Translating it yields CASSPQGADTQYF.